This TCR beta chain stems from a study of T cells in Graves' hyperthyroidism and ophthalmopathy. A lack of ophthalmopathy progression within 18 months defined stable Graves' hyperthyroidism. Newly diagnosed hyperthyroidism, duration under 2 months, in patients aged 18 to 65. Diagnostic decisions used clinical symptoms, serum thyroxine and TRAb, thyroid ultrasound and orbital computed tomography. J was trimmed by 2 bases and V by 6 bases; bases with no gene match: 8. The germline CDR1 and CDR2 sequences are SQVTM and ANQGSEA. This CDR3 spans 14 amino acids. In this sample, this clonotype turned up many times. Amplification yielded TCR beta CDR3 regions, with RNA transcripts as the source. An initial round of RT-PCR targeting the TCR CDR3 relied on the HTBI primer set. TCRdb re-derived calls from the multiplex PCR reads in MiXCR, one entry per CDR3 protein. The sample includes about 350,000 distinct CDR3 sequences, under 20% of them seen just once.

The V and J genes are TRBV29-1 and TRBJ1-2; TRBD1 matches 8 bases. This sequence originates from a woman aged 18-29 years with Graves' hyperthyroidism. The specimen sequenced was blood. The CDR3 region is CSVGTGGKNYGYTF. CDR3 coding DNA: TGCAGCGTCGGAACAGGGGGTAAAAACTATGGCTACACCTTC. The whole variable domain, filled in from reference TRBV29-1 and TRBJ1-2, reads SAVISQKPSRDICQRGTSLTIQCQVDSQVTMMFWYRQQPGQSLTLIATANQGSEATYESGFVIDKFPISRPNLTFSTLTVSNMSPEDSSIYLCSVGTGGKNYGYTFGSGTRLTVV.